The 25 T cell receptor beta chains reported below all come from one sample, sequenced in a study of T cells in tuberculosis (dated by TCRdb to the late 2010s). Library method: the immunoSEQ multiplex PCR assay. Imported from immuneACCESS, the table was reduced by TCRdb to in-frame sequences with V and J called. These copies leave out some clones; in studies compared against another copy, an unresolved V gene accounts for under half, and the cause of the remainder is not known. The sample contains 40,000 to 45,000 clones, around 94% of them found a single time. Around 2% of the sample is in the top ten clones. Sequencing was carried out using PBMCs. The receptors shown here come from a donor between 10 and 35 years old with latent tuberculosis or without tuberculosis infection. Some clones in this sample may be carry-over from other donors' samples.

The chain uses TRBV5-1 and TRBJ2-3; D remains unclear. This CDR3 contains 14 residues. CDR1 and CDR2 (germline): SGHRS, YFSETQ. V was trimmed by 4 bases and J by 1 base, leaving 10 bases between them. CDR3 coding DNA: TGCGCCAGCAGCGGCGGAGTACGCACAGATACGCAGTATTTT. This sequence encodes CASSGGVRTDTQYF.

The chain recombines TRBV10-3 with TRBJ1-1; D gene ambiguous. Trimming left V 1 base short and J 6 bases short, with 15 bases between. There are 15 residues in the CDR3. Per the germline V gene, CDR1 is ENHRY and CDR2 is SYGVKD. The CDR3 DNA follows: TGTGCCATCAGTGAGTATAAGGTTGGCGGCCCTGAAGCTTTCTTT. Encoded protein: CAISEYKVGGPEAFF.

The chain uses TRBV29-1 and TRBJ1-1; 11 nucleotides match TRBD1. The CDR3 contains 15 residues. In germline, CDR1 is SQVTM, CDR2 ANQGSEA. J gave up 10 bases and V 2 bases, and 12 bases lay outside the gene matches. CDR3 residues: CSVESPRTGGGGAFF. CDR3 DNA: TGCAGCGTTGAATCGCCGAGGACAGGGGGCGGCGGAGCTTTCTTT.

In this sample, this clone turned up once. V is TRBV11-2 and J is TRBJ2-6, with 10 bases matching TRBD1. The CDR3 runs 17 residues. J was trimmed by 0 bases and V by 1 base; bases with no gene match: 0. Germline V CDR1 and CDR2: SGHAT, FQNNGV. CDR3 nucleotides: TGTGCCAGCAGCTTAGGACAGGGGGCCTCTGGGGCCAACGTCCTGACTTTC. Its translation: CASSLGQGASGANVLTF.

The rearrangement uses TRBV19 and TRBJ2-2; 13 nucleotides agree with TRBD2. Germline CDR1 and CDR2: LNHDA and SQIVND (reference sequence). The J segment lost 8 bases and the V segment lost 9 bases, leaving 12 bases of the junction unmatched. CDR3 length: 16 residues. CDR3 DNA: TGTGCCAGCCAAGCCCCACTAGCGGGAGGGCCGGGGGAGCTGTTTTTT. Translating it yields CASQAPLAGGPGELFF.

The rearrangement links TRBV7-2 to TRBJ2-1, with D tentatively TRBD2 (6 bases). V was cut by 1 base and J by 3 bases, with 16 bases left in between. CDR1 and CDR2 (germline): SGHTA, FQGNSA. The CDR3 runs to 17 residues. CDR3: CASSLGRGGNHYNEQFF. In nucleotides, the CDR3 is TGTGCCAGCAGCTTAGGGAGGGGCGGGAACCACTACAATGAGCAGTTCTTC.

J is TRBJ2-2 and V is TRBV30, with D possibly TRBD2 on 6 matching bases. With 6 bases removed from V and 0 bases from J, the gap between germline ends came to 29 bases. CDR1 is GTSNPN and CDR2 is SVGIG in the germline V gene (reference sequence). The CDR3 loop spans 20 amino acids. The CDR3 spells CACLGILADPSPANTGELFF. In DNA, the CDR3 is TGTGCCTGCCTCGGGATCTTAGCGGACCCCTCGCCCGCGAACACCGGGGAGCTGTTTTTT. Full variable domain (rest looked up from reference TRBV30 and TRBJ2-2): SQTIHQWPATLVQPVGSPLSLECTVEGTSNPNLYWYRQAAGRGLQLLFYSVGIGQISSEVPQNLSASRPQDRQFILSSKKLLLSDSGFYLCACLGILADPSPANTGELFFGEGSRLTVL.

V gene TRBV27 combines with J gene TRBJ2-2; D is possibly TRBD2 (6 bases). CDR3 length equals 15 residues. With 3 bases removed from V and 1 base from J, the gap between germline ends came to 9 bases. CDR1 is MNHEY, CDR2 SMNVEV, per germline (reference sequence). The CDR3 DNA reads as TGTGCCAGCAGTTTGAGGAGGGGGAACACCGGGGAGCTGTTTTTT. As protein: CASSLRRGNTGELFF.

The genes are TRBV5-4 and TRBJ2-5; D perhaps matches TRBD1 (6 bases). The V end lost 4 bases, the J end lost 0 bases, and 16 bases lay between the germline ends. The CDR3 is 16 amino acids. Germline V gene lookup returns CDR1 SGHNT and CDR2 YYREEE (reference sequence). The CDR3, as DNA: TGTGCCAGCAGCCCGGACAGAAAACTGTACCAAGAGACCCAGTACTTC. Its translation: CASSPDRKLYQETQYF.

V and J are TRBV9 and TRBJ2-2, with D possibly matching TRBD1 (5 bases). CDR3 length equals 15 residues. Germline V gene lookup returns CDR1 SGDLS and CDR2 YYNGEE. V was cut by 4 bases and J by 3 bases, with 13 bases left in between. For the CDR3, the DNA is TGTGCCAGCAGCACCTCCGACAGATACACCGGGGAGCTGTTTTTT. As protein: CASSTSDRYTGELFF.

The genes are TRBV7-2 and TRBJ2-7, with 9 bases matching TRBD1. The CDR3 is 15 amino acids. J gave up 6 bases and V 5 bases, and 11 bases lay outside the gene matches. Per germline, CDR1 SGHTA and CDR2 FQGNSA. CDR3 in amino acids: CASSPVGQGASEQYF. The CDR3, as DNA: TGTGCCAGCAGCCCTGTGGGACAGGGCGCCTCCGAGCAGTACTTC.

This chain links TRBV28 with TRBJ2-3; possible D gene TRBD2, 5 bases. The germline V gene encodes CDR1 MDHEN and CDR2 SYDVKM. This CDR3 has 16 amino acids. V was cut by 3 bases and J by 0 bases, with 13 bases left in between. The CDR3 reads CASSLRPADSTDTQYF. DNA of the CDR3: TGTGCCAGCAGTTTGAGGCCAGCGGATAGCACAGATACGCAGTATTTT.

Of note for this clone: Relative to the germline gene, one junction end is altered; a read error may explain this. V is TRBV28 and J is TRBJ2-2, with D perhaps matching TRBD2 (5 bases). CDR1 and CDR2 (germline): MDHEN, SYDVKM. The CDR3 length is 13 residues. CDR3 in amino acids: CASNLRGTGELFF. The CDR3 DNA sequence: TGTGCCAGCAATTTACGGGGCACCGGGGAGCTGTTTTTT.

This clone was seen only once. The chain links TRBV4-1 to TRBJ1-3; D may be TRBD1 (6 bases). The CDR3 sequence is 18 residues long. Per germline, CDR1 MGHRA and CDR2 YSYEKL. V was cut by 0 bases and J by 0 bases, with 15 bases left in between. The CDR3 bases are TGCGCCAGCAGCCAAGAATCGGGGGGCTTAGGCTCTGGAAACACCATATATTTT. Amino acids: CASSQESGGLGSGNTIYF.

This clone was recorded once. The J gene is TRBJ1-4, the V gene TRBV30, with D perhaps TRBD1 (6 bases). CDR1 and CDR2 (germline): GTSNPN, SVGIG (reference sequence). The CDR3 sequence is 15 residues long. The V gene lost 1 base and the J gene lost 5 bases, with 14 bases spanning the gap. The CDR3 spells CAWSGGRAPNEKLFF. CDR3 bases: TGTGCCTGGAGTGGGGGGCGGGCTCCCAATGAAAAACTGTTTTTT.

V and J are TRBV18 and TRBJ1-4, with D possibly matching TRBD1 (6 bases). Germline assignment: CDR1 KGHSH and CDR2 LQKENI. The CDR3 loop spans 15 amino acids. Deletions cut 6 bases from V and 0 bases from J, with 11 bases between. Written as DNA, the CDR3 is TGTGCCAGCTCTGGGACAACCGCAACTAATGAAAAACTGTTTTTT. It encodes CASSGTTATNEKLFF.

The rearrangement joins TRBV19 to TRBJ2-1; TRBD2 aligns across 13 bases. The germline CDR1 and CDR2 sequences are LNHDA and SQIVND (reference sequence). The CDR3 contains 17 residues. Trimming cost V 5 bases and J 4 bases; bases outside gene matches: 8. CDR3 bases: TGTGCCAGTAGTGATACTAGCGGGAGGGATCGTTACAATGAGCAGTTCTTC. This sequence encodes CASSDTSGRDRYNEQFF.

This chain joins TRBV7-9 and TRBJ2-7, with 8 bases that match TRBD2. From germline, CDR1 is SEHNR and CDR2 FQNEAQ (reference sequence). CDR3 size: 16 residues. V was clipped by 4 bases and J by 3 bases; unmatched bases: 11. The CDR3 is CASSSWTSLGGYEQYF. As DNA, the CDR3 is TGTGCCAGCAGCTCTTGGACTAGCTTAGGGGGCTACGAGCAGTACTTC.

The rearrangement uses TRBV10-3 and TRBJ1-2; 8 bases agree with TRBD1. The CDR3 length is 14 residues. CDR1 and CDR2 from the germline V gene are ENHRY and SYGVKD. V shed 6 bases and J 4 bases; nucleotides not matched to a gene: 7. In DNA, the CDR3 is TGTGCCATCAGACCGGGACAGGACCGCTATGGCTACACCTTC. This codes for CAIRPGQDRYGYTF.

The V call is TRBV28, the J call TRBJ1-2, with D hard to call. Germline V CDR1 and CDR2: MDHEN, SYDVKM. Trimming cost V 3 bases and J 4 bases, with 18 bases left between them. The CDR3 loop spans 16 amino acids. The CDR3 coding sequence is TGTGCCAGCAGTTTTCTTTCGCGGGTTGGCACCTATGGCTACACCTTC. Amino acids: CASSFLSRVGTYGYTF.

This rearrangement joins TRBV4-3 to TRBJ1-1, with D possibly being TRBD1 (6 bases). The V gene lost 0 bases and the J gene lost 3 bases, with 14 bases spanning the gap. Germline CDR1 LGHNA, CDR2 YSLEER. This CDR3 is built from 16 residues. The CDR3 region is CASSQDRGAGDTEAFF. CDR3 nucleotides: TGCGCCAGCAGCCAAGATCGGGGTGCAGGGGACACTGAAGCTTTCTTT.

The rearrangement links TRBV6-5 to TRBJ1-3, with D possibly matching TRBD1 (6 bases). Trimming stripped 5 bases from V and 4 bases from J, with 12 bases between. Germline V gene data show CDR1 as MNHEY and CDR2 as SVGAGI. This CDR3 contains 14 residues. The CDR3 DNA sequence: TGTGCCAGCAGTCGCACAGGGTCGGGAAACACCATATATTTT. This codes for CASSRTGSGNTIYF.

CDR3 region: CASSAEMGTSGYEQYF. The CDR3 DNA is TGTGCCAGCAGCGCAGAAATGGGGACTAGTGGCTACGAGCAGTACTTC. The chain joins TRBV7-6 to TRBJ2-7; 8 bases fit TRBD2. The CDR3 has 16 residues. The germline gives CDR1 SGHVS, CDR2 FNYEAQ. J was trimmed by 3 bases and V by 5 bases; bases with no gene match: 12. The full variable domain, in which reference TRBV7-6 and TRBJ2-7 provide the parts outside the CDR3, is GAGVSQSPRYKVTKRGQDVALRCDPISGHVSLYWYRQALGQGPEFLTYFNYEAQQDKSGLPNDRFSAERPEGSISTLTIQRTEQRDSAMYRCASSAEMGTSGYEQYFGPGTRLTVT.

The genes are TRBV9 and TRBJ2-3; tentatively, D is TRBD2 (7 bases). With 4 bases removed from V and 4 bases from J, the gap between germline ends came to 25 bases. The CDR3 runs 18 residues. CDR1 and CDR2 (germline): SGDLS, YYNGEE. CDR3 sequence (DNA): TGTGCCAGCAGCAACCAACGGAGAGGGGGGGCCCACCCAGATACGCAGTATTTT. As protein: CASSNQRRGGAHPDTQYF.

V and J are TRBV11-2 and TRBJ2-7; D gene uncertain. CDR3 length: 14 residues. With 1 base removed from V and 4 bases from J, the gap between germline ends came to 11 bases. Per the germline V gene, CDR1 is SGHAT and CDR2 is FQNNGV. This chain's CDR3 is CASSLVVRSYEQYF. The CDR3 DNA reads TGTGCCAGCAGCTTAGTGGTCAGGTCGTACGAGCAGTACTTC.